Included here is one T cell receptor beta chain sequence, with context. The antigen is undetermined. The source of the sample is a study of T-cell memory formation after mild COVID-19. Points from the study as a whole: For second-wave clones that peaked at day 37, SARS-CoV-2 specificity went unverified. CM and EM subsets held most contracting CD4+ clones; EMRA held CD8+ ones. A second wave expanding day 15 to 37 was CD4+-biased; contracting clones were balanced. Some clones that responded turned up in pre-infection memory, which suggests that cross-reactive memory joined in.

TCRdb analysed the 5' RACE reads with MiXCR anew, one entry per CDR3 protein. The sample lists 80,000 to 130,000 distinct CDR3 sequences, over 8.5% seen once, with roughly two fifths in the top ten. Per the germline V gene, CDR1 is SGHVS and CDR2 is FQNEAQ. The V gene end was trimmed by 5 bases and the J gene end by 6 bases; junction bases not matched to a gene: 6. The CDR3 extends over 13 amino acids. The source is a man aged 18 to 29 who had mild COVID-19 (a few samples of this study predate the infection). Cell type and time point are not known. Sequenced material: PBMCs or a T cell subset sorted from them (not recorded which). The genes are TRBV7-8 and TRBJ2-7, with 8 nucleotides matching TRBD1. DNA of the CDR3: TGTGCCAGCAGCCCGGACAGGGCCGCCGAGCAGTACGTC. Its translation is CASSPDRAAEQYV.